This T cell receptor beta chain comes out of a study of T cell changes during pregnancy in multiple sclerosis (dated by TCRdb to the late 2010s). Study-wide context: In women with multiple sclerosis, the researchers looked at how the T cell repertoire shifted as pregnancy progressed.

From the germline V gene (reference sequence), CDR1 is SGHAT and CDR2 is FQDESV. Germline trimming amounts to 5 bases on V and 5 bases on J, with 15 as the count of junction bases outside the gene matches. The CDR3 runs 17 residues from the cysteine to the phenylalanine. The read is trimmed to its CDR3 DNA, 51 bases read in frame from base 1. As to this clone: Its antigen target is currently unknown. Base qualities were left out, and no much larger clone turns up one base away.

Library preparation employed the immunoSEQ multiplex PCR assay. Held by TCRdb, this immuneACCESS table contains in-frame sequences only and omits some clones. Under half of the omission traces to an unresolved V gene where checked; the cause of the rest is unknown. Here the sample has 65,000 to 80,000 clones; roughly 92% occur a single time. Jointly, the top ten make up around 0.21% of the sample. The sequence came from a female donor with multiple sclerosis, enrolled in a pregnancy study. The sequences come from CD4+ T cells from peripheral blood mononuclear cells, collected before pregnancy. The chain uses TRBV11-1 and TRBJ1-1, and 9 junction bases match TRBD1. The CDR3 here reads CASSTAPWGQGVTEAFF. The sequenced DNA: TGTGCCAGCAGCACCGCTCCCTGGGGACAGGGCGTTACTGAAGCTTTCTTT.